This T cell receptor (beta chain) was sequenced for a study of T cells in women clearing cervical HPV infection (dated by TCRdb to the late 2010s). Background on the whole study: The cases were around 23 women with histologically confirmed HPV16-related CIN3 or worse, and 2 of those women had invasive cancers. Because only a few women had HLA typing data, the possibility that HLA type acted as a confounder could not be ruled out. Case blood was taken at the visit when the lesion was first identified, whereas control blood was taken when infection was no longer detected. For cases, a median interval of about 140 days, with an interquartile range of 90 to 200 days, was observed between lesion detection and blood sampling. The controls were fewer than 30 women whose single incident HPV16 infection cleared within 12 months with no development of precancer or cancer. As quality controls, five blinded duplicates were added to each group, bringing the total to 60 or so samples made up of 50 or so participants and ten or so replicates. A median age of around 35 years was observed in cases versus 37 to 40 in controls, and no significant differences in baseline characteristics were found. In the parent cohort, 9,000 to 13,000 women aged 18 or older were enrolled in Guanacaste, Costa Rica, during about 1992 to 1994 and were followed for roughly seven years. Cases and controls were matched on age within five years and on year of sample collection. This exploratory proof-of-principle case-control study, nested within the Guanacaste HPV Natural History Study in Costa Rica, compared TCR repertoires among women with different cervical HPV16 outcomes.

Every participant had a single incident cervical HPV16 infection, and women with prevalent HPV16 infections were excluded. Cervical HPV DNA was detected with MY09/MY11 PCR, and genotyping was done by dot-blot hybridization. Roughly 16 mL of heparinized blood were centrifuged, and the buffy coat was split into aliquots, frozen at -30 degrees C, and then kept at -80 degrees C. Genomic DNA was extracted from buffy coat specimens using QIAGEN kits. What the research found in general, with its limitations: TRBV6-7 relative abundance was lower in cases than in controls (roughly 0.12% versus 0.17%; Bonferroni P = 0.0008). The cross-sectional design could not show whether associations preceded infection or resulted from it; effector/memory subsets and HPV-specific T cells were not isolated. TCR repertoire richness was significantly higher in CIN3+ cases than in controls across sequencing depths, while evenness did not differ. Random forest classifiers combining richness and V gene abundances distinguished cases from controls with an estimated AUC of around 0.79. Because T-cell numbers per sample were unknown, differences in richness could reflect varying T-cell content rather than repertoire biology.

From the cysteine up to the phenylalanine, the CDR3 has a length of 14 residues. The DNA covers only part of the CDR3, 33 bases in frame from base 1. Trimming takes 2 bases from V and 6 bases from J, and the germline ends sit 13 bases apart. Sequences SGHTA (CDR1) and FQGNSA (CDR2) are obtained from the germline V gene. A note on this clone: Its antigen is still unknown. Read sequence stops 3 residues before the CDR3 end, and the germline J gene provides the missing end.

Using the immunoSEQ assay, multiplex PCR amplified TCR beta CDR3 regions from an average of approximately 1,200 ng of genomic DNA per sample. Primer bias was corrected in the assay by using a complete synthetic TCR repertoire to establish an amplification baseline. The amplicons were sequenced using the Illumina platform. Processing in the source paper ran as follows. Error correction of the sequences involved clustering with frequency ratios plus a modified nearest-neighbor algorithm, after which the sequences were analyzed in the immunoSEQ Analyzer using IMGT gene definitions. At each rarefaction depth, TCR richness and evenness were averaged across 20 rarefaction repeats, and any sample with fewer sequences than the depth was left out. Wilcoxon rank sum tests with FDR correction were used to compare V, D and J gene relative abundances between the groups. An intraclass correlation of about 96% for TCR richness and an average of around 82% across 66 gene segments were obtained from the blinded duplicates. Entries here come from immuneACCESS through TCRdb and include only in-frame sequences with V and J called. Some clones fail to appear in such tables; in the studies checked, an unresolved V gene covers under half of the shortfall, and the cause of the remainder is unknown. That table supplies the V and J calls and clone size; D and trimming were determined from the DNA. This sample's table carries 30,000 to 35,000 clones. The top ten clonotypes cover around 20% of the sample.

The chain employs TRBV7-2 and TRBJ2-5; the D gene identity is not certain. The receptor's source is a woman between 18 and 69 years old with a cervical HPV16 infection that either progressed to CIN3+ or cleared (not recorded which). Sequencing was carried out using blood buffy coat. The CDR3 DNA, read in part, is TGTGCCAGCAGCTTAAGCCGCTCCTTACAGACC. Its translation reads: CASSLSRSLQT. The whole CDR3 sequence reads CASSLSRSLQTQYF.